Presented here are 10 T cell receptor beta chains from one specimen sequenced in a study of CD8 T cells in Susac syndrome (dated by TCRdb to the late 2010s). Library method: the immunoSEQ multiplex PCR assay. RNA was extracted using the RNeasy kit, and roughly 0.5 to 1 ug of the RNA was reverse transcribed with random hexamers. TCRdb reprocessing: public reads trimmed at Q25 with fastp, clones called with MiXCR, in-frame beta chains kept. Rows are combined by CDR3 protein, so each entry shows the most common genes and DNA. In all, the sample holds around 200,000 distinct CDR3 sequences, and approximately 95% of those were seen once. The ten largest clones capture 0.093% of the sample. Specimen: CD4+ T cells from PBMCs. The receptors here all came from a human donor with multiple sclerosis.

The chain links TRBV28 to TRBJ1-5, with 7 positions matching TRBD1. J gave up 2 bases and V 7 bases, and 5 bases lay outside the gene matches. CDR1 is MDHEN and CDR2 is SYDVKM in the germline V gene. The CDR3 loop spans 14 amino acids. The CDR3 protein is CASTGTVGNQPQHF. The CDR3 nucleotides read TGTGCCAGCACCGGGACAGTCGGCAATCAGCCCCAGCATTTT.

The chain joins TRBV10-3 to TRBJ2-5; D is unclear. With 2 bases removed from V and 5 bases from J, the gap between germline ends came to 6 bases. This CDR3 spans 12 amino acids. CDR1 is ENHRY, CDR2 SYGVKD, per germline. The CDR3: CAISEMGETQYF. For the CDR3, the DNA is TGTGCCATCAGTGAGATGGGTGAGACCCAGTACTTC.

The chain uses TRBV6-5 and TRBJ2-3, with D maybe TRBD1 (6 bases). Trimming pared 4 bases from V and 4 bases from J, leaving 15 bases between. The CDR3 spans 15 residues. Germline V gives CDR1 MNHEY, CDR2 SVGAGI. The CDR3 here is CASSWWGLSADTQYF. The CDR3 nucleotides are TGTGCCAGCAGTTGGTGGGGGCTGTCGGCAGATACGCAGTATTTT.

This CDR3 is CASSLLWGDTGELFF. The CDR3 coding sequence is TGTGCCAGCAGTTTATTGTGGGGCGACACCGGGGAGCTGTTTTTT. This sequence joins TRBV28 and TRBJ2-2, with D possibly matching TRBD1 (5 bases). This CDR3 is built from 15 residues. Germline V gene sequence: CDR1 MDHEN, CDR2 SYDVKM. V lost 1 base to trimming and J lost 3 bases, with 9 bases between them.

This chain joins TRBV28 and TRBJ1-2; 8 bases align to TRBD1. The J segment lost 7 bases and the V segment lost 6 bases, leaving 10 bases of the junction unmatched. CDR3 length: 14 residues. The germline V gene encodes CDR1 MDHEN and CDR2 SYDVKM. The CDR3 sequence is CASSTEQTGVGYTF. CDR3 bases: TGTGCCAGCAGCACCGAACAGACAGGGGTTGGCTACACCTTC.

The rearrangement joins TRBV20-1 to TRBJ2-7; weak D call: TRBD1 (6 bases). The CDR3 is 11 amino acids. The V gene's germline CDR1 is DFQATT and CDR2 SNEGSKA (reference sequence). V was shortened by 7 bases and J by 1 base, with 8 bases between the two germline ends. The CDR3 nucleotides are TGCAGTGTAGGGACATCCTACGAGCAGTACTTC. The encoded protein is CSVGTSYEQYF.

V and J are TRBV29-1 and TRBJ2-3, with TRBD2 matching 9 bases. CDR3 length equals 18 residues. After removal of 7 bases from V and 5 bases from J, the junction contained 22 bases not matched to a gene. Per the germline V gene, CDR1 is SQVTM and CDR2 is ANQGSEA. The CDR3 region has the DNA TGCAGCGCTACGATGAAGCAGGCGGGGGGGCTTTGGCAAGATACGCAGTATTTT. As protein: CSATMKQAGGLWQDTQYF.

The J gene is TRBJ1-5, the V gene TRBV28; D not certain. Trimming cost V 8 bases and J 5 bases, with 13 bases left between them. From germline, CDR1 is MDHEN and CDR2 SYDVKM. This CDR3 has 13 amino acids. CDR3 in DNA: TGTGCCAGCCTTGCGGTGCAAGATCAGCCCCAGCATTTT. Amino acid sequence: CASLAVQDQPQHF.

The rearrangement uses TRBV12-3 or TRBV12-4 and TRBJ1-2, with a weak D call TRBD1 (6 bases). Trimming left V 6 bases short and J 4 bases short, with 12 bases between. The CDR3 contains 13 residues. The CDR3 region has the DNA TGTGCCAGCAGCTTACAGGGCCTCTATGGCTACACCTTC. Its protein is CASSLQGLYGYTF.

The chain uses TRBV29-1 and TRBJ2-7; D is perhaps TRBD2 (5 bases). Germline V lookup: CDR1 SQVTM, CDR2 ANQGSEA. This CDR3 is 14 amino acids long. V was pared by 1 base and J by 0 bases, with 10 bases between. The CDR3 DNA reads TGCAGCGTTGAAGGGAGGTCAGACTCCTACGAGCAGTACTTC. Translated, it gives CSVEGRSDSYEQYF.